This T cell receptor (beta chain) was obtained from a study of blood T cell repertoires in COVID-19. Authors' processing steps: From reference gene primer amplification, estimates of nucleated cell counts were derived. TCRdb's table, derived via immunoSEQ multiplex PCR, lists solely in-frame clones and lacks some. V and J calls and clone size follow that table, whereas D and trimming were derived from the DNA. The sample records over 120,000 clones, roughly 76% being singletons. Germline V lookup: CDR1 MNHEY, CDR2 SVGEGT. The CDR3 sequence is 18 residues long. Losses at the gene ends were 6 bases for V and 0 bases for J; bases not matched to a gene: 10.

The specimen sequenced was peripheral blood. This TCR was sampled from a woman in her forties or fifties with active or convalescent COVID-19. The rearrangement uses TRBV6-2 or TRBV6-3 and TRBJ2-1; TRBD2 agrees at 11 bases. The CDR3 loop is CASSLISLAGGSYNEQFF. Here the CDR3 DNA reads TGTGCCAGCAGCTTAATATCCCTAGCGGGGGGCTCCTACAATGAGCAGTTCTTC.